The following is a T cell receptor beta chain sequence with its context. This sample was included in a study of T cell changes during pregnancy in multiple sclerosis. The table came from immunoSEQ multiplex PCR; TCRdb's copy has only in-frame clones and leaves some out. This sample yields over 70,000 clones, of which 92% are seen a single time; 1.6% belongs to the top ten. Sequencing was performed on peripheral blood, taken in the first trimester of pregnancy. The receptor was derived from a female donor in good health, enrolled as a control in a pregnancy study.

In DNA form, the CDR3 reads TGTGCCAGCAGTTTACCCGCAGACAGGGGGTCTCAAGAGACCCAGTACTTC. Its translation is CASSLPADRGSQETQYF. The chain employs TRBV28 and TRBJ2-5; 9 positions agree with TRBD1. Germline V gene lookup returns CDR1 MDHEN and CDR2 SYDVKM. After removal of 2 bases from V and 2 bases from J, the junction contained 9 bases not matched to a gene. The CDR3 covers 17 residues.